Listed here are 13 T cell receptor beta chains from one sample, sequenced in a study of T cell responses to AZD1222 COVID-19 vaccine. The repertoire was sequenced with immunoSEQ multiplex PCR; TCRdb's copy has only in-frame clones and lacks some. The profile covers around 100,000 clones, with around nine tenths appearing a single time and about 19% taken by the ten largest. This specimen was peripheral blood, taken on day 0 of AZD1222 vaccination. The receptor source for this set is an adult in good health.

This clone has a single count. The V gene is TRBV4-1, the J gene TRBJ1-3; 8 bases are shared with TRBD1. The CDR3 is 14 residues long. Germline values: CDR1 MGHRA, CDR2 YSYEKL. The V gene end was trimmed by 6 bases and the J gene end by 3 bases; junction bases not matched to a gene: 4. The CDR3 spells CASRLTGVGNTIYF. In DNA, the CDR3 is TGCGCCAGCAGACTGACAGGGGTTGGAAACACCATATATTTT.

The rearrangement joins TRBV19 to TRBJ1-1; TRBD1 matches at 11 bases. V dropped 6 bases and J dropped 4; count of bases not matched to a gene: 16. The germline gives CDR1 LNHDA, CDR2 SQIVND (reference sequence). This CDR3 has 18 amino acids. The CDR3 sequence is CASRGFTGTGGVGTEAFF. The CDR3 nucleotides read TGTGCCAGTAGAGGATTCACCGGGACAGGGGGAGTAGGCACTGAAGCTTTCTTT. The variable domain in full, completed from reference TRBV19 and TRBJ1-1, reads DGGITQSPKYLFRKEGQNVTLSCEQNLNHDAMYWYRQDPGQGLRLIYYSQIVNDFQKGDIAEGYSVSREKKESFPLTVTSAQKNPTAFYLCASRGFTGTGGVGTEAFFGQGTRLTVV.

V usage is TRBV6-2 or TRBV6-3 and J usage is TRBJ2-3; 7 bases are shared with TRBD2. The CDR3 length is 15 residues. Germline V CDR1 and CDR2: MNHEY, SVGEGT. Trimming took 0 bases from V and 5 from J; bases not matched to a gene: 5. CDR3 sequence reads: CASSYSPGGKDTQYF. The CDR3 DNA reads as TGTGCCAGCAGTTACTCGCCGGGGGGAAAAGATACGCAGTATTTT.

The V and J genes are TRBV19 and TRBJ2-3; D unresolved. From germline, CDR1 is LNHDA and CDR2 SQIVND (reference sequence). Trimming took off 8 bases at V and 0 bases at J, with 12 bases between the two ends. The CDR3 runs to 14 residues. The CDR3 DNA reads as TGTGCCAGTCAACCCGACGGAAGCACAGATACGCAGTATTTT. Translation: CASQPDGSTDTQYF. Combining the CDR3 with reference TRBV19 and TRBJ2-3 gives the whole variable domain DGGITQSPKYLFRKEGQNVTLSCEQNLNHDAMYWYRQDPGQGLRLIYYSQIVNDFQKGDIAEGYSVSREKKESFPLTVTSAQKNPTAFYLCASQPDGSTDTQYFGPGTRLTVL.

As DNA, the CDR3 is TGTGCCAGCAGTGACAGGGGTAGGACTGAAGCTTTCTTT. Encoded protein: CASSDRGRTEAFF. V and J are TRBV2 and TRBJ1-1; D may be TRBD1 (6 bases). V lost 3 bases and J 5 bases, leaving 10 bases between the germline ends. From germline, CDR1 is SNHLY and CDR2 FYNNEI. This CDR3 spans 13 amino acids.

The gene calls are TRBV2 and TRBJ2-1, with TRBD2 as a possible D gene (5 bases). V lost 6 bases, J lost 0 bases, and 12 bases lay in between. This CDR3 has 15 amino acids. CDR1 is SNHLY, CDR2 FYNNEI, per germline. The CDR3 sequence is CASRSRGSSYNEQFF. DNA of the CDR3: TGTGCCAGCAGGTCCCGGGGTAGCTCCTACAATGAGCAGTTCTTC.

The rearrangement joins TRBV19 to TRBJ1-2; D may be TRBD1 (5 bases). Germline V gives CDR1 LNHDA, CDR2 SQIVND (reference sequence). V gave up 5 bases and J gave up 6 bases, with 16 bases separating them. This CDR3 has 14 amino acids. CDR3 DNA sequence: TGTGCCAGTAGTGGTCAGGGCGGAATGGATGGCTACACCTTC. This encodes CASSGQGGMDGYTF.

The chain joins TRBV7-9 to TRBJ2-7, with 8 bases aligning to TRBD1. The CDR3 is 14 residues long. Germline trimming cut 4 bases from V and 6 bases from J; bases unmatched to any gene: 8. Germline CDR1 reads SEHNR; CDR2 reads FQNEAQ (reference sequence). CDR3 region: CASSWQGAQGEQYF. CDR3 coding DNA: TGTGCCAGCAGCTGGCAGGGGGCCCAGGGCGAGCAGTACTTC.

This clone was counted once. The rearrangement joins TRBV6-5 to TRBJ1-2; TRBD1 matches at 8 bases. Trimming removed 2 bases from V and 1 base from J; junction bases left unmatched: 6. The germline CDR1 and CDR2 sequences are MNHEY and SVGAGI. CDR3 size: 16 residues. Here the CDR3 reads CASSYLGTGGNYGYTF. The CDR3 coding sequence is TGTGCCAGCAGTTACCTGGGGACAGGCGGTAACTATGGCTACACCTTC.

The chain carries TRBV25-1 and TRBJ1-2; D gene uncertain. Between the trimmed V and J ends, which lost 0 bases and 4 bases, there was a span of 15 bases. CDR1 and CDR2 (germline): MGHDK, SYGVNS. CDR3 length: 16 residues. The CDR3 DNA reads TGTGCCAGCAGTGAATATACAAGCCCCGCGGGCTATGGCTACACCTTC. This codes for CASSEYTSPAGYGYTF.

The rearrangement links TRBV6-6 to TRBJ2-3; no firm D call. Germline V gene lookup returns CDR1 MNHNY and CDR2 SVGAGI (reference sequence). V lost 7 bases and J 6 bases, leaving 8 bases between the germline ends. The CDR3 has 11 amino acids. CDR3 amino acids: CASTNFDTQYF. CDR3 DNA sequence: TGTGCCAGCACAAACTTTGATACGCAGTATTTT.

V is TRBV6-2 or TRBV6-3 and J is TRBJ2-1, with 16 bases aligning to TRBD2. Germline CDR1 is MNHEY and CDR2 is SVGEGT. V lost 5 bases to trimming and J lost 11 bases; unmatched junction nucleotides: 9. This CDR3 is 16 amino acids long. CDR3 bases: TGTGCCAGCAGTCTGTCCGGGACTAGCGGGAGGGCCCAGCAGTTCTTC. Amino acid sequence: CASSLSGTSGRAQQFF.

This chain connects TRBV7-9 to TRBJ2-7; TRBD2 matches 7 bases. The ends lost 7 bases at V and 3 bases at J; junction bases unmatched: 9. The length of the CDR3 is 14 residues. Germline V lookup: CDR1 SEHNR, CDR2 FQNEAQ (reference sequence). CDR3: CASTRGRGVYEQYF. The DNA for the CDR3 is TGTGCCAGCACCCGGGGCCGGGGGGTCTACGAGCAGTACTTC.